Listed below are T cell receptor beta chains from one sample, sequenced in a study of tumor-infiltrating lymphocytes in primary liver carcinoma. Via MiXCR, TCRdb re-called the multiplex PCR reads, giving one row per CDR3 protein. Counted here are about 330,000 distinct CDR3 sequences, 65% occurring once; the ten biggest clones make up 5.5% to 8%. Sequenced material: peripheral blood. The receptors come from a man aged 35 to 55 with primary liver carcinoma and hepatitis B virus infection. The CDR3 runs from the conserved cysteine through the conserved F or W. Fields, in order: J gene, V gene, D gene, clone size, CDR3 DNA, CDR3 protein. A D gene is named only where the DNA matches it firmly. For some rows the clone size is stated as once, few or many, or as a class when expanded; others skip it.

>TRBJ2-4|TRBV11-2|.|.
TGTACCAGCACCATAAGGGACGCCTTAGCCAAAAACATTCAGTACTTC
CTSTIRDALAKNIQYF
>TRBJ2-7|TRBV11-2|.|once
TGTGGCAGCAGCTTATATGGCGGGACCTACGAGCAGTACTTC
CGSSLYGGTYEQYF
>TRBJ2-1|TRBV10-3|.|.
TGTGCCATCAGTGAGTATCCTAGCGAGGACAATGAGCAGTTCTTC
CAISEYPSEDNEQFF
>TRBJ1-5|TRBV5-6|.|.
TGTGCCAGCAGCTTTTGGCCAAGCTATAGCAATCAGCCCCAGCATTTT
CASSFWPSYSNQPQHF
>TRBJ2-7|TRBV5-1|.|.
TGCGCCAGCACCCCGGATGGCAGGTCTACGGGCGAGCAGTACTTC
CASTPDGRSTGEQYF
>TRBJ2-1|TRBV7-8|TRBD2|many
TGTGCCAGCAGCATGACTAGCCGGGAGCAGTTCTTC
CASSMTSREQFF
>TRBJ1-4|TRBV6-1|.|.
TGTGCCAGCACCAGGGATGAAAAACTGTTTTTT
CASTRDEKLFF
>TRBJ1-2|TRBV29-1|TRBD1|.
TGCAGCGTTGCTCGGGACAGTGGTGGCGGCTACACCTTC
CSVARDSGGGYTF
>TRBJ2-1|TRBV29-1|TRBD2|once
TGCAGCGTCTCATTCGAACTAGCGGGGAGTGAGCAGTTCTTC
CSVSFELAGSEQFF
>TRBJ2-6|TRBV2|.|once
TGTGCCAGCACTCCCGGGCAGTGGGCAAGTGGGGCCAACGTCCTGACTTTC
CASTPGQWASGANVLTF
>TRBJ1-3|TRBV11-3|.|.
TGTGCCAGCAGCCCCGCTTCCGCTGACGGCACCACATATTTT
CASSPASADGTTYF
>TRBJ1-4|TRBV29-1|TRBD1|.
TGCAGCACACAGACAGGGGGCGCTGGAGAAAAACTGTTTTTT
CSTQTGGAGEKLFF
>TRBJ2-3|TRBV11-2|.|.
TGTGCCAACAGTTTAGAGGCCGCATATACGCAGTATTTT
CANSLEAAYTQYF
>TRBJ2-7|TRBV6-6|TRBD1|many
TGTGCCAGCAGTTACTCGGGGGACAGGGTTAGAGTCTACGAGCAGTACTTC
CASSYSGDRVRVYEQYF
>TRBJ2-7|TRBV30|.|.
TGTGCCTGGAGTGTACGGGCAGGAGCCTACGAGCAGTACTTC
CAWSVRAGAYEQYF
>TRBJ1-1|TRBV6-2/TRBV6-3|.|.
TGTGCCAGGAGGAACCGGGCCAAAGGTTATGGCACTGAAGCTTTCTTT
CARRNRAKGYGTEAFF
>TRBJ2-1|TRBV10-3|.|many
TGTGCCATCCATTCGGAGTTGGGCGGTCAGAATGAGCAGTTCTTC
CAIHSELGGQNEQFF
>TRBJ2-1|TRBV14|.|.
TGTGCCAGCAGCCAAGATCTATGGACGAATGACTACCGGAGGTCAGATGAGCAGTTCTTC
CASSQDLWTNDYRRSDEQFF
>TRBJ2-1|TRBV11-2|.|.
TGTGCCAGCAGCTTAGGCGTGGAGGTTGTGCAGTTCTTC
CASSLGVEVVQFF
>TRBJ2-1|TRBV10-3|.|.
TGTGCCATCGGGTCTAGCGATCGCTTCTACAATGAGCAGTTCTTC
CAIGSSDRFYNEQFF
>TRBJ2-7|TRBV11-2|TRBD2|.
TGCGCCAGCACAACCTTTAGCGATGGGAGCGGGAGTCCCTCCGAGCAGTGCTTC
CASTTFSDGSGSPSEQCF
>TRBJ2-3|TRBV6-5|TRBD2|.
TGTGCCAGCAGTTACGGGACTAGCGACACAGATACGCAGTATTTT
CASSYGTSDTDTQYF
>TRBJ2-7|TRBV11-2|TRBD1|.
TGTGCAAACAGCATGCTACAGGGGGGATACGAACAGTACTTC
CANSMLQGGYEQYF
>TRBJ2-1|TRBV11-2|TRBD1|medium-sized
TGTGCCAGCAGCTCCGGACAGGCAACCAATGAGCAGTTCTTC
CASSSGQATNEQFF